This T cell receptor (beta chain) was found in a study of molecular identifiers for immune sequencing clone quantification. CD8+CD4-CCR7+CD45RA+ sorting gave the naive CD8 T cells. This clonotype was detected only a few times. Each CDR3 protein is one row after TCRdb ran MiXCR on the PCR reads. The sample lists more than 10,000 distinct CDR3 sequences, 18% occurring once. The TCR comes from a human donor in good health. Some libraries in this study had Jurkat cell RNA spiked in. The material sequenced was naive CD8+ T cells from blood, with Jurkat cell RNA spiked in. This sample's subset: FACS-sorted CD8+CD4-CCR7+CD45RA+ naive T cells.

The chain's CDR3 is CASSIGTAYEQYF. The CDR3 region has the DNA TGTGCCAGCAGCATAGGGACAGCATACGAGCAGTACTTC. The chain is built from TRBV11-3 and TRBJ2-7; 7 bases map to TRBD1. CDR1 is SGHNT and CDR2 is YENEEA in the germline V gene. This CDR3 is built from 13 residues. J was trimmed by 4 bases and V by 5 bases; bases with no gene match: 5.